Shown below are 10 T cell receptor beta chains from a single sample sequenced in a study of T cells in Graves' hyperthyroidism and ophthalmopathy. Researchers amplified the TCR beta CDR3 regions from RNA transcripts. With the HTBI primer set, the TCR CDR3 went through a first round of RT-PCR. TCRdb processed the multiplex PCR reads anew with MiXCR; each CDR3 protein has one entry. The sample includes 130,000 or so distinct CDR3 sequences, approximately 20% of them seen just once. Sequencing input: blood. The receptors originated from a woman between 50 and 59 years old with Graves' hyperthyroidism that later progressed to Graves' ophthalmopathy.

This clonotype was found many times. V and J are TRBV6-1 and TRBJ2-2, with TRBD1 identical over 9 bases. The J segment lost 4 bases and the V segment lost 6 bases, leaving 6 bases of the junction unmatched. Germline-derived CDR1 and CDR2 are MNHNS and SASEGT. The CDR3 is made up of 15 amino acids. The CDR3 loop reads CASRRGQGSTGELFF. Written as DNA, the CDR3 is TGTGCCAGCAGGAGGGGACAGGGCAGCACCGGGGAGCTGTTTTTT.

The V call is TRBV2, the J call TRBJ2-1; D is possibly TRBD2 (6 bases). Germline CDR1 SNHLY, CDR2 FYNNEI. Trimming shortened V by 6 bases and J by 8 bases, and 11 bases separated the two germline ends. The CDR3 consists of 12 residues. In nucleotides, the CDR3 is TGTGCCAGCAGGGGGGGTTACGATGAGCAGTTCTTC. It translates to CASRGGYDEQFF.

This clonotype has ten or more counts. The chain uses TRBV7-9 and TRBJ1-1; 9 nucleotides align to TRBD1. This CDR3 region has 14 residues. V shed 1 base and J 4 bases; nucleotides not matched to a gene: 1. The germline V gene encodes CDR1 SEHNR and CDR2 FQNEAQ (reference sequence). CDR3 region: CASSLGQGVTEAFF. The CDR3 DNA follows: TGTGCCAGCAGCTTAGGACAGGGGGTCACTGAAGCTTTCTTT.

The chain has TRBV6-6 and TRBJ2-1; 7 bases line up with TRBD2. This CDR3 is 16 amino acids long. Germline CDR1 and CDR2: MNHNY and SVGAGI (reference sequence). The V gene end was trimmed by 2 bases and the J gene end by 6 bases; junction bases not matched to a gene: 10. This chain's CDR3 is CASSYRRDYRTNEQFF. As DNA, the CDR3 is TGTGCCAGCAGTTACCGCCGGGACTATAGGACCAATGAGCAGTTCTTC.

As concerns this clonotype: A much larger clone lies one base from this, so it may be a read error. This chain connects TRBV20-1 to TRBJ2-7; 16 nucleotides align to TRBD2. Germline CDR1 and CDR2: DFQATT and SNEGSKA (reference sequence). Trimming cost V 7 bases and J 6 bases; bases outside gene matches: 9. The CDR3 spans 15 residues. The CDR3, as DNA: TGCAGTGTTATTCCGGGACTAGCGGGAGGGGGCGAGCAGTACTTC. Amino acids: CSVIPGLAGGGEQYF.

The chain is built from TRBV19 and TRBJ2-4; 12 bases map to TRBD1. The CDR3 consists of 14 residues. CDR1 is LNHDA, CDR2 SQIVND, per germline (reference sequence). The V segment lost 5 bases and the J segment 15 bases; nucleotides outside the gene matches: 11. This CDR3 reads CASSAGQGANPGYF. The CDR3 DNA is TGTGCCAGTAGTGCGGGACAGGGGGCAAATCCGGGGTACTTC.

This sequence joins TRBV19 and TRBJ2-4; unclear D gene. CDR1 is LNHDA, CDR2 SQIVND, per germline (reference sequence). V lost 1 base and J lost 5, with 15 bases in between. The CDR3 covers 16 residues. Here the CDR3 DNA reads TGTGCCAGTAGTATAGGTTGGAGTCGCGGCCAAAACATTCAGTACTTC. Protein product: CASSIGWSRGQNIQYF.

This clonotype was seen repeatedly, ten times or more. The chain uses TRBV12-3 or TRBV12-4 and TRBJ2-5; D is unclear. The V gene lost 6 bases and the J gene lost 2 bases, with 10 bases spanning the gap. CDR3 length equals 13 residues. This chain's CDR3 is CASSLNSQETQYF. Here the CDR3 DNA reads TGTGCCAGCAGCTTAAACTCTCAAGAGACCCAGTACTTC.

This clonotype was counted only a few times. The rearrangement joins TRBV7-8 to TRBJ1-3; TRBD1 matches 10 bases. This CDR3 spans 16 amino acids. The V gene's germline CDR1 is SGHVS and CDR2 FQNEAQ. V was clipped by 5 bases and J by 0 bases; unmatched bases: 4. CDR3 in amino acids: CASSGRTGGSGNTIYF. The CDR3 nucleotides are TGTGCCAGCAGCGGACGGACAGGGGGCTCTGGAAACACCATATATTTT.

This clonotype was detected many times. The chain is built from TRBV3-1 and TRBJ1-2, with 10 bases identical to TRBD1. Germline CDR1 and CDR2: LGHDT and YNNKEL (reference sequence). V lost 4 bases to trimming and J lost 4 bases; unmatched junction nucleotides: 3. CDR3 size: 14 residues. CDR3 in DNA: TGTGCCAGCAGCCGTCGGACAGGGGGCTATGGCTACACCTTC. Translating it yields CASSRRTGGYGYTF.